This T cell receptor (beta chain) was obtained from a study of blood T cell dynamics during melanoma immunotherapy. Germline CDR1 reads LNHNV; CDR2 reads YYDKDF (reference sequence). Trimming pared 0 bases from V and 3 bases from J, leaving 11 bases between. The CDR3 totals 15 residues. The data were produced by immunoSEQ multiplex PCR, yet TCRdb's version contains in-frame clones alone and is incomplete. The data contain around 26,000 clones, around 88% of them singletons. Time point denoted: pre-treatment baseline. The source of this sequence is a human donor with melanoma. The specimen was blood, collected from a patient treated with checkpoint blockade. The chain joins TRBV15 to TRBJ1-2; no definite D call. DNA of the CDR3: TGTGCCACCAGCAGAGATCGTCAGCCCTACTATGGCTACACCTTC. It encodes CATSRDRQPYYGYTF.